This TCR beta chain appears in the sequencing data of a study of cytomegalovirus exposure and HLA in healthy donors (dated by TCRdb to about 2017). Describing the broader study: An earlier analysis of roughly 630 of the donors reported 250 to 300 Gb of sequence data and some 100 million unique TCR beta sequences from some 180 million T cells. The aim of the study was to test whether cataloging public T cell receptors could identify signatures of past pathogen exposure. An earlier analysis of around 540 of the donors applied high-throughput TCR beta sequencing to assess whether each TCR beta V gene segment acted as functional or pseudogenic. Besides the first cohort of 666 subjects, a separate validation cohort made up of over 100 different subjects was used. The T cell repertoires of under 750 subjects were profiled by immunosequencing and related to cytomegalovirus serostatus. Rather than using new phenotypic data, the later analysis identified candidate immune exposures from TCR beta sequences and from how often those sequences occurred across donors. A later genetic analysis took genome-wide SNP genotypes for about 55% of the roughly 670 donors and used that subset as a discovery cohort. Approximately 310 gigabases of sequencing data and around 90 million unique TCR sequences made up an early release that covered some 640 HLA-typed donors. Five DR-DQ haplotypes were treated as single units for association and clustering because of strong linkage in the cohort. HLA typing covered class I and class II loci at four-digit resolution. The number of typed donors differed by locus: about 620-640 for A, B, C, DRB1 and DQB1; approximately 540 for DQA1; some 610 for DPA1; and 450 to 480 for DPB1. All discovery cohort repertoires had been generated on a single sequencing platform. To predict cytomegalovirus infection status, the study brought together high-throughput TCR immunosequencing, statistical association of individual TCRs with disease status, and machine learning. Donor age, sex, ethnicity and CMV serostatus were compiled together with the repertoire data. Of the 350 to 450 genotyped donors, approximately 82% fell in the genetic ancestry cluster associated with self-reported Caucasian donors. A later analysis re-examined previously published TCR beta repertoires from just over 650 donors and added high-resolution HLA genotyping to investigate patterns of TCR occurrence. Among a few hundred genotyped donors of the cohort, an average of approximately 250,000 unique TCR beta nucleotide sequences were sequenced per donor, about a sixth of them non-productive.

This clone occurred once. Its antigen specificity is not known. No base quality values were provided; no much bigger clone lies one nucleotide off. The cohort was made up of roughly 670 healthy bone marrow donors. Cohort members were all nominally healthy when sampled, although unrecorded immune exposures were likely present. The donor tested CMV seronegative, placing the donor among the 350 to 400 seronegative members of the cohort. A peripheral blood sample was provided by each donor, and peripheral blood mononuclear cells were used for TCR beta sequencing. The Qiagen DNeasy Blood Extraction Kit was used to extract genomic DNA from the blood cell samples. The investigation overall reported the following: In an earlier analysis of roughly 500 of the donors, most TCR beta V segments appeared in productive rearrangements about 90% or about 30% of the time, broadly matching IMGT annotations. A further reported finding was that TCR beta sequences accurately predicted the HLA-A and HLA-B alleles for most subjects in the first cohort. In vitro tests confirmed that a few of the cytomegalovirus-associated TCR beta chains recognize cytomegalovirus antigens. Most TCR sequences were observed very rarely across donors, whereas some public TCRs were present in many individuals. The cohort was sequenced for TCR beta chains only, and without alpha or paired-chain data the features that could be detected were limited. In both the original and validation cohorts, the classifier was reported to diagnose cytomegalovirus status with high specificity and sensitivity. According to a later genetic analysis, donors in an Asian-associated ancestry cluster had fewer N-insertions in productive TCRs than the approximately 670-donor mean. Over 15 rarely observed V segments, including chromosome 9 orphons, were excluded from the earlier analysis of 550 to 700 of the donors because counts were too low. For the cohort, immune exposure information was limited to CMV serostatus. When HLA alleles, especially DR and DQ, strongly co-occurred, attributing TCR associations to individual alleles was difficult. In a later analysis, several top co-occurrence clusters were reported to appear linked to parvovirus B19, influenza, CMV and Epstein-Barr virus. In a later analysis, HLA-associated TCR beta chains showed more clonal expansion and lower generation probabilities than non-associated chains that were equally common. A later analysis found that TCR association rates varied across HLA loci, with DRB1 alleles showing the most associated TCRs and HLA-C alleles the fewest. The study listed 164 TCR beta chains as associated with cytomegalovirus. Because HLA typing was missing for some donors at each locus, association tests included only the typed subset. A cluster of highly shared sequence variants was judged likely to be a technical artifact of the sequencing pipeline. V-gene and J-gene trimming of TCR beta chains was associated with a missense DCLRE1C variant in a later genetic analysis, and the association was replicated in an independent cohort. Specific HLA alleles were associated with some 15,000 TCR beta sequences at a false discovery rate of 0.05 in a later analysis. In a later analysis, most CMV-associated TCR beta chains were found to appear HLA-restricted, with HLA associations seemingly driven largely by CMV exposure. Linkage disequilibrium might explain the correlated functional status among segregating V segments, but an unknown experimental factor could not be ruled out. The authors suggested that the approach could potentially be extended to other disease states and immunological phenotypes. Roughly uniform sequencing depth across donors was assumed in presence/absence analyses, although this assumption may not hold.

Library method: the immunoSEQ multiplex PCR assay. For the multiplex PCR, a mixture combining 60 forward primers for TCR Vbeta segments and 13 reverse primers for TCR Jbeta segments was used. The CDR3 region of rearranged TCR beta genes was amplified from genomic DNA by a multiplex PCR assay. The amplified TCR beta libraries were sequenced on the Illumina HiSeq System as 87-base-pair reads. The authors' pipeline ran thus. A later analysis tallied 80 million to 95 million unique TCR beta chains across the 660 or so repertoires, and about 10 million of those chains were shared by two or more donors. A nearest-neighbor algorithm error-corrected the raw reads and collapsed the reads into unique sequences, merging closely related sequences to remove PCR and sequencing errors. CDR3 sequences were aligned to IMGT reference sequences to assign V, D and J gene segments. Each retained sequence needed at least a six-nucleotide match to both a V gene segment and a J gene segment. A rearrangement counted as productive if the CDR3 had no stop codons and remained in frame with V and J, and every other rearrangement counted as non-productive. Following IMGT convention, CDR3 was defined as the stretch from the second conserved V-encoded cysteine to the conserved J-encoded phenylalanine. The earlier analysis of about 620 of the donors excluded sequences that lacked an unambiguous match to a single V gene segment. An earlier analysis of 587 of the donors classified V segments as functional when productive rearrangements were above 56.7% and as segregating when the standard deviation between donors was above 5%. A statistical classification framework was developed to diagnose cytomegalovirus status using the catalog of TCR beta chain sequences. In a later analysis, V and J genes were assigned by comparing TCR nucleotide sequences against IMGT/GENE-DB human TR gene sequences. In a later analysis, CDR3 sequences and most-parsimonious VDJ recombination scenarios were assigned using the TCRdist pipeline. In a later analysis, each TCR beta chain was defined by its CDR3 amino acid sequence together with its V-gene family, and reads without a unique V-gene family were excluded. As a way to deal with suspected cross-contamination and a sequencing artifact, a later analysis dropped 450 to 700 nucleotide sequences that were highly shared and had low generation probability. For each public chain, a later analysis derived a clonal expansion index from normalized ranks of inferred template counts within each repertoire. In a later analysis, generation probabilities were computed with a VDJ recombination model fitted to out-of-frame rearrangements, and the resulting probabilities were checked against IGoR. In a later analysis, TCR-TCR, TCR-HLA and TCR-CMV co-occurrence was scored with hypergeometric tests, and a repertoire-size bias correction was applied to TCR pairs. False discovery rates were estimated in a later analysis by permuting HLA or CMV assignments 20 times. In a later analysis, co-occurring TCRs were grouped using DBSCAN, and TCRdist sequence similarity was added for clustering within HLA-allele-positive subsets. Repertoires with fewer than 30,000 or more than 120,000 public chains were left out of co-occurrence clustering, as were five repertoires with anomalous nucleotide sharing. TCRdb re-hosts the immuneACCESS table, in-frame sequences only. Its copies lack some clones; in the studies checked, an unresolved V gene accounts for under half of them, and the cause for the rest is not known. D and trimming come from the DNA, and the V and J calls and clone size come from that table. The sample profile shows fewer than 110,000 clones; about 80% of them were found once. The ten top clones hold 7.8% of the sample.

Sequenced input: PBMCs. The receptor was derived from a man aged 25-45 years in good health and CMV-seronegative.

The CDR3 in this case is CASSWGGSSYEQYF. The bases are TGTGCCAGCAGCTGGGGCGGGAGCTCCTACGAGCAGTACTTC. The chain is encoded by TRBV7-9 joined to TRBJ2-7; 7 of the junction bases match TRBD2. Including cysteine and phenylalanine, the CDR3 has 14 amino acids. The retained sequence is limited to the CDR3, 42 bases, with the frame set at the first base. CDR1 and CDR2, per the germline V gene (reference sequence), are SEHNR and FQNEAQ. Trimming leaves V shorter by 4 bases and J shorter by 0 bases, with the junction holding 3 bases beyond the gene matches. This CDR3, with the reference TRBV7-9 and TRBJ2-7 proteins standing in past its ends, gives the full variable domain DTGVSQNPRHKITKRGQNVTFRCDPISEHNRLYWYRQTLGQGPEFLTYFQNEAQLEKSRLLSDRFSAERPKGSFSTLEIQRTEQGDSAMYLCASSWGGSSYEQYFGPGTRLTVT.